One and the same sample provided the 9 T cell receptor beta chains below, sequenced in a study of shared clonotypes between healthy human individuals. Produced via immunoSEQ multiplex PCR; TCRdb's table is partial and in-frame only. The profile shows around 450,000 clones, more than 75% of them singletons. Input material: PBMCs. The receptors here all came from a woman in her thirties or forties in good health. Some clones in this sample may be carry-over from other donors' samples.

The gene calls are TRBV11-3 and TRBJ2-5; tentative D call: TRBD2 (5 bases). There are 15 residues in the CDR3. The germline CDR1 and CDR2 sequences are SGHNT and YENEEA. V was shortened by 6 bases and J by 2 bases, with 16 bases between the two germline ends. The CDR3 DNA sequence: TGTGCCAGCAGTAGTACTGGACTTCCTCAAGAGACCCAGTACTTC. This translates into CASSSTGLPQETQYF.

This sequence joins TRBV11-2 and TRBJ2-5; 13 nucleotides align to TRBD2. In germline, CDR1 is SGHAT, CDR2 FQNNGV. V lost 5 bases, J lost 5 bases, and 8 bases stayed unmatched. This CDR3 is 16 amino acids long. CDR3 loop: CASSRVLAGGGETQYF. The CDR3 nucleotides are TGTGCCAGCAGCCGAGTACTAGCGGGAGGGGGGGAGACCCAGTACTTC.

This chain uses TRBV7-9 with TRBJ2-1; tentatively, D is TRBD2 (5 bases). The germline V and J ends were trimmed by 8 bases and 9 bases, with 20 bases remaining between them. CDR3 length: 14 residues. Germline V gene sequence: CDR1 SEHNR, CDR2 FQNEAQ (reference sequence). The CDR3, as DNA: TGTGCCAGCCGATCTCGGACTCTTCGGTTTGAGCAGTTCTTC. Translating gives CASRSRTLRFEQFF.

The chain is built from TRBV5-1 and TRBJ1-1; no firm D call. The V end was cut by 1 base, the J end by 0 bases, with 13 bases between. Germline V gene sequence: CDR1 SGHRS, CDR2 YFSETQ. This CDR3 has 16 amino acids. CDR3 loop: CASSLLPSGVNTEAFF. The CDR3 coding sequence is TGCGCCAGCAGCTTGTTACCGAGCGGAGTGAACACTGAAGCTTTCTTT.

This clone is judged medium-sized. The chain couples TRBV2 to TRBJ1-5; D possibly corresponds to TRBD1 (6 bases). V was clipped by 2 bases and J by 5 bases, with 10 bases between them. Germline V gene data show CDR1 as SNHLY and CDR2 as FYNNEI. This CDR3 has 14 amino acids. This CDR3 is CASSELDSDQPQHF. The DNA for the CDR3 is TGTGCCAGCAGTGAATTGGACAGCGATCAGCCCCAGCATTTT.

The chain carries TRBV18 and TRBJ2-7; no firm D call. The CDR3 loop spans 15 amino acids. The germline V and J ends were trimmed by 1 base and 5 bases, with 15 bases remaining between them. Germline lookup yields CDR1 KGHSH and CDR2 LQKENI. CDR3 in DNA: TGTGCCAGCTCACCACGTGCAGGTGGCGGTGACGAGCAGTACTTC. This codes for CASSPRAGGGDEQYF.

The gene calls are TRBV4-3 and TRBJ1-2, with D tentatively TRBD1 (5 bases). V was trimmed by 0 bases and J by 6 bases, leaving 14 bases between them. The CDR3 runs to 15 residues. Germline CDR1 is LGHNA and CDR2 is YSLEER. Written as DNA, the CDR3 is TGCGCCAGCAGCCAAGATCGGGGGTGGAGCGATGGCTACACCTTC. This translates into CASSQDRGWSDGYTF.

V is TRBV5-5 and J is TRBJ1-5; D not certain. Germline values: CDR1 SGHKS, CDR2 YYEKEE (reference sequence). Trimming took off 0 bases at V and 1 base at J, with 8 bases between the two ends. The CDR3 is 15 amino acids. CDR3 amino acids: CASSLGTWSNQPQHF. The CDR3 DNA follows: TGTGCCAGCAGCTTGGGGACCTGGAGCAATCAGCCCCAGCATTTT.

This chain links TRBV13 with TRBJ2-7; the D gene is possibly TRBD2 (6 bases). Trimming stripped 10 bases from V and 0 bases from J, with 25 bases between. The CDR3 runs to 17 residues. Germline lookup yields CDR1 PRHDT and CDR2 FYEKMQ (reference sequence). The CDR3 protein is CANPGVGMAEFSYEQYF. CDR3 nucleotide sequence: TGTGCCAACCCGGGAGTCGGCATGGCCGAGTTCTCCTACGAGCAGTACTTC.